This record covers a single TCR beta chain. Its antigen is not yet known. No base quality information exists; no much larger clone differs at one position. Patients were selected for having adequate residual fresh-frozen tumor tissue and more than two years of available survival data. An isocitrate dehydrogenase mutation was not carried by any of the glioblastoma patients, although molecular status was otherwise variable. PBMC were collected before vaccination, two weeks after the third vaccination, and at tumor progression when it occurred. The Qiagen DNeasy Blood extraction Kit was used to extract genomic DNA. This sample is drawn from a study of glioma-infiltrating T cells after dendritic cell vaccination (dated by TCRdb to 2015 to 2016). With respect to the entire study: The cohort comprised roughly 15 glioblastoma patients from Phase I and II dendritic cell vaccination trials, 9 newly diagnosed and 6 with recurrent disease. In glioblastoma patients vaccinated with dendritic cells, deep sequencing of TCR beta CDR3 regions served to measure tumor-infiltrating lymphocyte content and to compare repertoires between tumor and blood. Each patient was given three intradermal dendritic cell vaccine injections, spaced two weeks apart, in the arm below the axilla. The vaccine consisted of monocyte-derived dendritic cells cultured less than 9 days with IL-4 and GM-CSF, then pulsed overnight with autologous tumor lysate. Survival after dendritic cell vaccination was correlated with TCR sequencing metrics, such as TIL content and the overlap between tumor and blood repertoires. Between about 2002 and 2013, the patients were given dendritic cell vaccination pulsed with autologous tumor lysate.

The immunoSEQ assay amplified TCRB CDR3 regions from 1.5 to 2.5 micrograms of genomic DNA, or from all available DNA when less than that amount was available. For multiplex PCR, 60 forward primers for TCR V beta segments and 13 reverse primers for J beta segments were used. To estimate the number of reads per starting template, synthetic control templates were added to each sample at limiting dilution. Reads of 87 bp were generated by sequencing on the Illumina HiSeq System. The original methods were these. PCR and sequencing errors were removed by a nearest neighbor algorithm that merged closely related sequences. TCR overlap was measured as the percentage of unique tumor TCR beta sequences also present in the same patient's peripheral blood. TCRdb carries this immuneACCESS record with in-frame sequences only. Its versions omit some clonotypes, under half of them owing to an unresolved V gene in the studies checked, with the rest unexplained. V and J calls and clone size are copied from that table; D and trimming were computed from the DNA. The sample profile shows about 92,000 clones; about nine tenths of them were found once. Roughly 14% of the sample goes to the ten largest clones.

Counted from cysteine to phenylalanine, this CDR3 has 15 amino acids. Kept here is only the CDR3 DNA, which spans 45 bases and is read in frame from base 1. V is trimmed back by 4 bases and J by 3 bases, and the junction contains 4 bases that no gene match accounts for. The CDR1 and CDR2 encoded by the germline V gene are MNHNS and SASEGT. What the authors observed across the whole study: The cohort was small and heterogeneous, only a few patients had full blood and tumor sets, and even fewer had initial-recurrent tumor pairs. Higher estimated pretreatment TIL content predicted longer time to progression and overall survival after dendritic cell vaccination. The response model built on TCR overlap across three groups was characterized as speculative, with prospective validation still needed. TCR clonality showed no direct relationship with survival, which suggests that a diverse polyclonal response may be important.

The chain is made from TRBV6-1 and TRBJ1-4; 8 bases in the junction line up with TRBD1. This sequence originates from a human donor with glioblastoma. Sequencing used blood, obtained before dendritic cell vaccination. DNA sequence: TGTGCCAGCAGTGGAGACAGGGGTGCTAATGAAAAACTGTTTTTT. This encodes CASSGDRGANEKLFF.